Following are 11 T cell receptor beta chains from one sample sequenced in a study of blood T cell repertoires in COVID-19. Repertoires were generated with immunoSEQ multiplex PCR, while TCRdb's copy carries only in-frame clones and drops some. This table holds over 200,000 clones, about four fifths found once. Sample: peripheral blood. The receptors originated from a man older than 75 with acute or convalescent COVID-19.

V is TRBV7-8 and J is TRBJ2-3, with 7 positions matching TRBD1. V lost 4 bases and J lost 3; bases outside the gene matches: 4. The CDR3 covers 14 residues. CDR1 is SGHVS, CDR2 FQNEAQ, per germline. CDR3 residues: CASSSRTGTDTQYF. CDR3 nucleotide sequence: TGTGCCAGCAGCTCGAGGACAGGAACAGATACGCAGTATTTT.

The rearrangement links TRBV6-6 to TRBJ1-4; 7 nucleotides line up with TRBD1. J lost 7 bases, V lost 7 bases, and 12 bases had no gene match. The CDR3 sequence is 15 residues long. Germline lookup yields CDR1 MNHNY and CDR2 SVGAGI (reference sequence). The CDR3 bases are TGTGCCAGCAAAGGGAAGAGGGGGCCGCGTGAAAAACTGTTTTTT. Translating gives CASKGKRGPREKLFF.

The rearrangement uses TRBV11-2 and TRBJ2-3, with TRBD2 matching over 7 bases. CDR3 size: 13 residues. Per germline, CDR1 SGHAT and CDR2 FQNNGV. With V trimmed by 0 bases and J by 12 bases, 6 bases remained unmatched. CDR3 sequence reads: CASSLDGLAAQYF. The CDR3 DNA reads TGTGCCAGCAGCTTAGATGGGCTAGCGGCTCAGTATTTT. The variable domain in full, with the rest retrieved from reference TRBV11-2 and TRBJ2-3, is EAGVAQSPRYKIIEKRQSVAFWCNPISGHATLYWYQQILGQGPKLLIQFQNNGVVDDSQLPKDRFSAERLKGVDSTLKIQPAKLEDSAVYLCASSLDGLAAQYFGPGTRLTVL.

The chain couples TRBV28 to TRBJ1-2; perhaps TRBD1 as D (5 bases). Per the germline V gene, CDR1 is MDHEN and CDR2 is SYDVKM. V dropped 4 bases and J dropped 7 bases, with 25 bases sitting between them. This CDR3 comprises 17 residues. CDR3 coding DNA: TGTGCCAGCAGTTGGGGCAGTATCGGACCGACGGGCGGTGGCTACACCTTC. Its protein is CASSWGSIGPTGGGYTF.

V and J are TRBV19 and TRBJ2-7, with D tentatively TRBD1 (5 bases). The CDR3 length is 18 residues. Trimming stripped 1 base from V and 2 bases from J, with 21 bases between. The germline CDR1 and CDR2 sequences are LNHDA and SQIVND (reference sequence). CDR3 in amino acids: CASSIGGPHPTETYEQYF. The CDR3 coding sequence is TGTGCCAGTAGTATAGGTGGGCCCCACCCGACAGAAACCTACGAGCAGTACTTC.

The chain recombines TRBV5-1 with TRBJ2-5; perhaps TRBD2 as D (6 bases). CDR1 is SGHRS, CDR2 YFSETQ, per germline. This CDR3 comprises 15 residues. Trimming removed 0 bases from V and 5 bases from J, with 14 bases in between. The chain's CDR3 is CASSLVLAGMETQYF. CDR3 coding DNA: TGCGCCAGCAGCTTGGTCCTGGCGGGAATGGAGACCCAGTACTTC.

The CDR3: CASISGTIPLNYGYTF. For the CDR3, the DNA is TGTGCCAGCATATCCGGGACAATCCCACTAAACTATGGCTACACCTTC. The chain links TRBV5-5 to TRBJ1-2, with a possible D match to TRBD1 (6 bases). Germline loops: CDR1 SGHKS, CDR2 YYEKEE (reference sequence). V was cut by 6 bases and J by 2 bases, with 20 bases left in between. The CDR3 contains 16 residues.

The chain joins TRBV6-1 to TRBJ2-6; 8 bases align to TRBD1. The CDR3 contains 18 residues. J was trimmed by 3 bases and V by 2 bases; bases with no gene match: 9. CDR1 and CDR2 (germline): MNHNS, SASEGT. This chain's CDR3 is CASSERSGRGLGANVLTF. The CDR3 DNA reads TGTGCCAGCAGTGAAAGATCCGGCAGGGGGCTTGGGGCCAACGTCCTGACTTTC.

This chain uses TRBV7-2 with TRBJ2-5, with 7 bases fitting TRBD1. The V and J ends lost 3 bases and 7 bases, in that order; junction bases with no gene match: 5. The germline V gene encodes CDR1 SGHTA and CDR2 FQGNSA. The CDR3 totals 13 residues. This CDR3 reads CASSLGQLRTQYF. The CDR3 DNA sequence: TGTGCCAGCAGCTTGGGACAGCTGAGGACCCAGTACTTC.

This chain joins TRBV19 and TRBJ1-3; D possibly corresponds to TRBD1 (5 bases). The CDR3 extends over 15 amino acids. CDR1 is LNHDA and CDR2 is SQIVND in the germline V gene (reference sequence). V was shortened by 3 bases and J by 1 base, with 10 bases between the two germline ends. In nucleotides, the CDR3 is TGTGCCAGTAGTATGCAGGGACTATCTGGAAACACCATATATTTT. Protein product: CASSMQGLSGNTIYF.

This chain uses TRBV3-1 (or the pseudogene TRBV3-2) with TRBJ2-1; the match to TRBD2 covers 10 bases. CDR3 length equals 15 residues. V was clipped by 6 bases and J by 7 bases; unmatched bases: 9. CDR1 is LGHDT, CDR2 YNNKEL, per germline (reference sequence). The CDR3 DNA sequence: TGTGCCAGCAGTGCAACTAGCGGGATCGGGAATGAGCAGTTCTTC. Encoded protein: CASSATSGIGNEQFF.